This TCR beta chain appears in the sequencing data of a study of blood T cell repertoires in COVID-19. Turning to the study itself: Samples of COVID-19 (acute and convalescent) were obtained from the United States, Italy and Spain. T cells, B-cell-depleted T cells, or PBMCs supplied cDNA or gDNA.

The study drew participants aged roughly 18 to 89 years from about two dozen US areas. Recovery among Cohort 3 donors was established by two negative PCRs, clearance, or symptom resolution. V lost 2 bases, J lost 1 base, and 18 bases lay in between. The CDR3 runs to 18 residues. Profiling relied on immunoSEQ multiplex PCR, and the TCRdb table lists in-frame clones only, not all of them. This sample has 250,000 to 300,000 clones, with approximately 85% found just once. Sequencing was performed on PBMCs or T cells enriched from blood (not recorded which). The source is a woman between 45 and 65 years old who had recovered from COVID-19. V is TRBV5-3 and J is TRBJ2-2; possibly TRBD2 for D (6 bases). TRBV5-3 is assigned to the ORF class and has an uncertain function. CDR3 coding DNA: TGTGCCAGAAGCTTCGTTTTTCCGGCGGAGGGGAACACCGGGGAGCTGTTTTTT. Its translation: CARSFVFPAEGNTGELFF.